This T cell receptor beta chain was identified in a study of blood T cells in healthy people across ages. General study results and limits: Leaving the PBMCs unsorted stopped any conclusive comparison of naive versus antigen-experienced cells. The fall in TCR beta diversity per million T cells was roughly linear with age. The unknown donor CMV status may have confounded expanded clonotype changes.

This CDR3 comprises 13 residues. Comment on this clonotype: Its cognate antigen is unknown. At one end, the junction sequence differs from germline, possibly due to a read error.

Together with a sample-barcoded 5' primer, a J-beta primer mix was included in a second PCR lasting about 7 to 11 cycles. Samples each returned at least 3 million CDR3-containing paired-end reads. A single record per CDR3 protein comes from TCRdb applying MiXCR to the 5' RACE reads. The sample has 800,000 to 950,000 distinct CDR3 sequences; 30% to 45% are singletons. The sequenced sample consisted of blood. The rearrangement joins TRBV12-3 or TRBV12-4 to TRBJ1-4, with TRBD1 matching 7 bases. The TCR sequence derives from a man aged 18 to 29 in good health. In DNA form, the CDR3 reads TGTGTCAGCAGCCGGGACAGTGAGGAAAAACTGTTTTTT. Translated, it gives CVSSRDSEEKLFF.